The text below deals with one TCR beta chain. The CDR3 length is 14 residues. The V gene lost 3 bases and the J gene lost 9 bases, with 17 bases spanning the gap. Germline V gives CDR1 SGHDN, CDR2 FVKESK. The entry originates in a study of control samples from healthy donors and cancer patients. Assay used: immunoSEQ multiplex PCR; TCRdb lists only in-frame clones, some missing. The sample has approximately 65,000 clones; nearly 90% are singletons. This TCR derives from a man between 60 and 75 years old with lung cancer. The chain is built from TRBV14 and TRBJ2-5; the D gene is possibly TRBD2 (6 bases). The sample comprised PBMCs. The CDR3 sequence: CASSQGGRWTAQYF. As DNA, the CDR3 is TGTGCCAGCAGCCAGGGGGGACGTTGGACGGCCCAGTACTTC.